This T cell receptor (beta chain) comes out of a study of cytomegalovirus exposure and HLA in healthy donors. Primers: 60 Vbeta forward and 13 Jbeta reverse. TCRdb's copy holds only in-frame clones and misses some; the assay was immunoSEQ multiplex PCR. The sample contains 100,000 to 140,000 clones, 65% to 80% of which appear only once. Germline V gives CDR1 MNHEY, CDR2 SVGAGI. Deletions cut 2 bases from V and 7 bases from J, with 11 bases between. The CDR3 is 13 residues long. The rearrangement uses TRBV6-5 and TRBJ1-2; possibly TRBD1 for D (6 bases). The sequenced sample was PBMCs. This TCR was sampled from a male donor in good health and CMV-seronegative. Written as DNA, the CDR3 is TGTGCCAGCAGTTACGGCTTAGGGGGTGGCTACACCTTC. Encoded protein: CASSYGLGGGYTF.